This T cell receptor (beta chain) originates from a study of T cells in lung cancer brain metastases. The CDR3 loop spans 12 amino acids. Germline assignment: CDR1 GTSNPN and CDR2 SVGIG (reference sequence). V was cut by 1 base and J by 6 bases, with 9 bases left in between. Assay: immunoSEQ multiplex PCR; the TCRdb copy retains only in-frame clones and omits some. The sample holds 3,800 or so clones, 85% to 90% seen once. Source material: tumor tissue from the primary lung tumor. V and J are TRBV30 and TRBJ1-1; D is uncertain. The origin of this receptor is a woman aged 50 to 60 with non-small cell lung cancer. The CDR3 DNA follows: TGTGCCTGGAGTGGGTGGGTCTCTGAAGCTTTCTTT. Protein sequence: CAWSGWVSEAFF.